This T cell receptor (beta chain) was obtained from a study of OX40 agonist ivuxolimab in advanced cancers. Researchers took blood at baseline, on cycle 4 day 1, and on cycle 7 day 1. Some clones are missing from TCRdb's copy, which holds only in-frame ones; the method was immunoSEQ multiplex PCR. The table records about 69,000 clones, about 80% of them present only once. The TCR was taken from an adult with an advanced solid tumor such as melanoma, head and neck, liver or kidney cancer. Sample: CD4+ or CD8+ T cells sorted from blood, taken in a trial of the OX40 agonist ivuxolimab.

DNA for the CDR3: TGTGCCAGCAGTGAATCGATAGGGGGAAAGGCCGGGGAGCTGTTTTTT. It specifies CASSESIGGKAGELFF. J is TRBJ2-2 and V is TRBV6-1, with D possibly matching TRBD1 (6 bases). This CDR3 region has 16 residues. Germline CDR1 MNHNS, CDR2 SASEGT. Trimming pared 2 bases from V and 6 bases from J, leaving 16 bases between.